A selection of T cell receptor beta chains follows, all from one sample in a study of blood T cell repertoires in COVID-19. Method: immunoSEQ multiplex PCR; TCRdb's copy keeps in-frame clones and lacks some. The sample yields 200,000 to 250,000 clones, about four fifths seen once. Source material: peripheral blood. These receptors were taken from a woman aged 40 to 49 with acute or convalescent COVID-19. Each CDR3 is given with its conserved first and last residue. D genes are given only for firm matches. Rows give clone size only sometimes, using once, few, many, or a class for an expanded clone.

J gene,D gene,V gene,clone size,CDR3 protein,CDR3 DNA
TRBJ1-4,-,TRBV2,-,CASSRYGVSTNEKLFF,TGTGCCAGCAGCCGCTACGGGGTTTCAACTAATGAAAAACTGTTTTTT
TRBJ1-5,TRBD1,TRBV24-1,-,CAHRPGQRLSNQPQHF,TGTGCCCACCGACCGGGACAGCGTCTGAGCAATCAGCCCCAGCATTTT
TRBJ2-7,TRBD2,TRBV27,-,CASSGKLAGGRFRYEQYF,TGTGCCAGCAGCGGAAAACTAGCGGGGGGGAGGTTCCGCTACGAGCAGTACTTC
TRBJ1-1,-,TRBV18,-,CASSPSLDTEAFF,TGTGCCAGCTCACCATCTCTCGACACTGAAGCTTTCTTT
TRBJ1-1,-,TRBV3-1/TRBV3-2,-,CASTRDNTEAFF,TGTGCCAGCACGCGTGATAACACTGAAGCTTTCTTT
TRBJ2-7,TRBD2,TRBV5-1,-,CASSSQAGPYEQYF,TGCGCCAGCAGCTCACAAGCGGGGCCCTACGAGCAGTACTTC
TRBJ1-5,-,TRBV19,-,CASTPKSGGQPQHF,TGTGCCAGTACCCCAAAGTCGGGGGGTCAGCCCCAGCATTTT
TRBJ2-7,TRBD1,TRBV14,-,CASSEGQGALYEQYF,TGTGCCAGCAGCGAGGGACAGGGGGCCCTTTACGAGCAGTACTTC
TRBJ2-1,TRBD2,TRBV30,-,CAWTPLSGSEQFF,TGTGCCTGGACCCCCCTTAGCGGGAGTGAGCAGTTCTTC
TRBJ2-5,-,TRBV5-4,once,CASSSGQSQETQYF,TGTGCCAGCAGCTCAGGACAAAGCCAAGAGACCCAGTACTTC